The source of this TCR beta chain is a study of tumour-infiltrating T cells in Burkitt lymphoma (dated by TCRdb to 2020 to 2022). Looking at the study overall: TCR repertoire data were correlated with clinical outcome; productive clonality predicted overall and progression-free survival, independent of established prognosticators including age at diagnosis.

V sheds 8 bases and J sheds 5 bases, leaving 7 bases between their ends. Looking up the germline V gene yields CDR1 SQVTM and CDR2 ANQGSEA. The CDR3 measures 10 amino acids from cysteine to phenylalanine. The only DNA kept is the CDR3, 30 bases in frame from the first base. There are a few counts of this clone. Which antigen it targets is not known. Base qualities were left out, and no much larger clone turns up one base away. The library was prepared using the immunoSEQ multiplex PCR assay. TCRdb re-hosts the immuneACCESS table, in-frame sequences only. Its copies lack some clones; in the studies checked, an unresolved V gene accounts for under half of them, and the cause for the rest is not known. This sample comprises approximately 1,700 clones, approximately 70% of them detected only once. Of the sample, 30% to 40% is held by the ten largest clones.

The sequence was collected from a human donor with diffuse large B-cell lymphoma. The chain joins TRBV29-1 to TRBJ2-1; the D gene identity is not certain. Sequenced input: tumor tissue. The CDR3 protein is CSIVDNEQFF. The sequenced DNA is TGCAGCATCGTGGACAATGAGCAGTTCTTC.